The rows below give T cell receptor beta chains drawn from one sample of a study of blood T cell repertoires in COVID-19. Data came from immunoSEQ multiplex PCR; TCRdb stores just in-frame clones and leaves some out. The sample includes some 180,000 clones, about 83% of them seen just once. The specimen sequenced was peripheral blood. The receptors shown here come from a woman between 70 and 85 years old who had recovered from COVID-19. The CDR3 runs from the conserved cysteine through the conserved F or W. Clone sizes are given selectively: once, few, many, or a class where the clone is expanded.

abundance	v_gene	j_gene	CDR3aa
.	TRBV18	TRBJ2-5	CASSPRLASGQETQYF
.	TRBV5-4	TRBJ2-7	CASSLPRPGQGSHEQYF
.	TRBV4-1	TRBJ2-1	CASSQDRGRRQFF
.	TRBV6-5	TRBJ2-3	CASSYSIWRSDTQYF
.	TRBV18	TRBJ2-7	CASSPRRWGAVEQYF
once	TRBV27	TRBJ2-1	CASSPTPPPNEQFF
.	TRBV2	TRBJ2-1	CASSGQGASYNEQFF
.	TRBV15	TRBJ2-1	CATSREGVAPSYNEQFF
.	TRBV3-1/TRBV3-2	TRBJ2-2	CASSPVGAGELFF
.	TRBV27	TRBJ2-7	CASSLGPEYEQYF
.	TRBV28	TRBJ2-1	CASRFGTYNEQFF
.	TRBV10-3	TRBJ2-7	CAISGRELREQYF
.	TRBV6-6	TRBJ2-7	CASRVAYEQYF
.	TRBV6-2/TRBV6-3	TRBJ2-1	CASTPLAGPYPGGEQFF
.	TRBV5-5	TRBJ1-2	CASSLASQAGGYTF
.	TRBV9	TRBJ2-1	CASSPRTVYNEQFF
.	TRBV5-4	TRBJ2-7	CASSLGFSQSSYEQYF
few	TRBV7-9	TRBJ1-5	CASSPGGGNQPQHF
.	TRBV15	TRBJ2-2	CATSSLGVPGELFF
once	TRBV30	TRBJ2-6	CAWSGRGSGANVLTF
.	TRBV18	TRBJ1-4	CASSPGTLSTNEKLFF
.	TRBV7-3	TRBJ1-1	CASSLKAGDTEAFF
.	TRBV10-3	TRBJ1-5	CATNSAGGNQPQHF
.	TRBV7-9	TRBJ2-3	CASSWGMLAGGADTQYF
once	TRBV3-1/TRBV3-2	TRBJ2-7	CASSLQGGTGLYEQYF
.	TRBV4-1	TRBJ1-4	CASSPTGTGREKLFF
.	TRBV19	TRBJ1-2	CASTPGGRTNYGYTF
.	TRBV19	TRBJ1-5	CASSIPPIGSNQPQHF
once	TRBV5-1	TRBJ1-1	CASSAPPGTGDNTEAFF
.	TRBV3-1/TRBV3-2	TRBJ2-5	CASSQERDRGIETQYF
.	TRBV30	TRBJ1-2	CAGPQRGHGYTF
.	TRBV29-1	TRBJ2-7	CSADSGRGPEQYF
.	TRBV18	TRBJ2-7	CASSPLGQGNEQYF
.	TRBV5-5	TRBJ1-2	CASSLGGQDYGYTF
.	TRBV11-2	TRBJ1-6	CASSLARGVGSPLHF
.	TRBV19	TRBJ1-1	CAGRASGGTEAFF
.	TRBV5-1	TRBJ2-7	CASSFVAGSYEQYF
once	TRBV5-6	TRBJ2-2	CASSFLAAELFF
.	TRBV7-8	TRBJ1-4	CASSPQGATNEKLFF